This T cell receptor beta chain appears in the sequencing data of a study of cytomegalovirus exposure and HLA in healthy donors. For the study at large: Assignment to the Caucasian-associated ancestry cluster applied to around 82% of the approximately 380 genotyped donors. Study outcomes and limitations: Per a later analysis, 16,951 TCR beta sequences showed association with HLA alleles at 0.05 false discovery rate. Exclusion applied to some V segments, including TRBV6-2 and TRBV6-3, as they were indistinguishable. Across all donors, roughly uniform sequencing depth was an assumption of the presence/absence analyses.

A multiplex PCR was run with 60 Vbeta primers and 13 Jbeta primers. Assay: immunoSEQ multiplex PCR; the TCRdb copy retains only in-frame clones and omits some. The table includes around 150,000 clones, nearly 80% detected once. With 4 bases clipped from V and 3 bases from J, the junction kept 10 bases outside the gene matches. CDR1 and CDR2 from the germline V gene are SGHDT and YYEEEE. The CDR3 spans 17 residues. Comments on this clone: What it binds is not known.

The rearrangement uses TRBV5-6 and TRBJ2-3, with 11 bases aligning to TRBD1. Specimen: PBMCs. The sequence was obtained from a woman aged 45-65 years in good health and CMV-seropositive. In DNA, the CDR3 is TGTGCCAGCAGCCCAAGTTGGACAGGGGGCGCGACAGATACGCAGTATTTT. This codes for CASSPSWTGGATDTQYF.